Sequencing of this T cell receptor (beta chain) was carried out in a study of cytomegalovirus exposure and HLA in healthy donors (TCRdb year 2017). The study in broad terms: An earlier analysis of approximately 590 of the donors reported roughly 270 Gb of sequence data and 120 million or so unique TCR beta sequences from about 179 million T cells. An early release covering over 500 HLA-typed donors comprised 250 to 350 gigabases of sequencing data and tens of millions of unique TCR sequences. Of the approximately 400 genotyped donors, approximately 82% fell in the genetic ancestry cluster associated with self-reported Caucasian donors. The study aimed to test whether signatures of past pathogen exposure could be identified by cataloging public T cell receptors. The study profiled the T cell repertoires of around 700 subjects by immunosequencing and related them to cytomegalovirus serostatus. In addition to the first cohort of roughly 700 subjects, a separate validation cohort of 130 or so different subjects was used. To predict cytomegalovirus infection status, the study brought together high-throughput TCR immunosequencing, statistical association of individual TCRs with disease status, and machine learning. A later analysis re-examined previously published TCR beta repertoires from more than 650 donors and added high-resolution HLA genotyping to investigate patterns of TCR occurrence. Rather than drawing on any new phenotypic data, the later analysis identified candidate immune exposures from TCR beta sequences and the way those sequences occurred across donors. In an earlier analysis of 550 to 700 of the donors, high-throughput TCR beta sequencing was used to judge whether each TCR beta V gene segment behaved as functional or pseudogenic. Donor age, sex, ethnicity and CMV serostatus were compiled together with the repertoire data. In a later genetic analysis, genome-wide SNP genotypes for about 55% of the roughly 670 donors were used, and that subset was treated as a discovery cohort. All discovery cohort repertoires had been generated using a single sequencing platform. Class I and class II HLA loci were covered by the typing at four-digit resolution. The number of donors typed differed by locus, with about 629-630 for A, B, C, DRB1 and DQB1, around 560 for DQA1, under 610 for DPA1, and 472 for DPB1. About five DR-DQ haplotypes were handled as single units for association and clustering because linkage in the cohort was strong. On average, around 240,000 unique TCR beta nucleotide sequences were sequenced per donor among about 400 genotyped donors of the cohort, with around 19% of those sequences being non-productive.

The germline V gene supplies CDR1 LGHNA and CDR2 YSLEER. V and J are trimmed by 1 base and 8 bases, and the gene matches miss 12 bases of the junction. The CDR3 has 17 amino acids, counting the end cysteine and phenylalanine. The entry retains the CDR3 DNA only, 51 bases that are in frame from base 1. Overall study outcomes, separate from this receptor: Immune exposure information for the cohort was limited to CMV serostatus. In a later genetic analysis, fewer N-insertions in productive TCRs were reported among donors in an Asian-associated ancestry cluster than the approximately 630-donor mean. Presence/absence analyses assumed roughly uniform sequencing depth across donors, an assumption that may not hold. The authors suggested that the approach could potentially be extended to other disease states and immunological phenotypes. Only TCR beta chains were sequenced in this cohort, and the absence of alpha or paired-chain data limited detectable features. Because HLA typing was unavailable for some donors at each locus, only the typed subset was used in association tests. A further reported finding was that TCR beta sequences accurately predicted the HLA-A and HLA-B alleles for most subjects in the first cohort. In an earlier analysis of about 600 of the donors, most TCR beta V segments appeared in productive rearrangements about 87% or about 30% of the time, broadly matching IMGT annotations. The study gave a list of 150 to 200 TCR beta chains associated with cytomegalovirus. According to a later analysis, parvovirus B19, influenza, CMV and Epstein-Barr virus appeared linked to several top co-occurrence clusters. Cytomegalovirus status was reported to be diagnosed by the classifier with high specificity and sensitivity in both the original and validation cohorts. According to a later analysis, TCR association rates differed among HLA loci, with DRB1 alleles showing the most associated TCRs and HLA-C alleles showing the fewest. Compared with equally common non-associated chains, HLA-associated TCR beta chains in a later analysis were more clonally expanded and had lower generation probabilities. In a later genetic analysis, a missense DCLRE1C variant was associated with V-gene and J-gene trimming of TCR beta chains, and the association was replicated in an independent cohort. Linkage disequilibrium might explain the correlated functional status among segregating V segments, but an unknown experimental factor could not be excluded. Most TCR sequences were seen in very few donors, while some public TCRs were found in many individuals. In vitro tests confirmed that three of the cytomegalovirus-associated TCR beta chains recognize cytomegalovirus antigens. The 87-base-pair reads could not distinguish some IMGT-functional V segments, including TRBV6-2 and TRBV6-3, so those segments were excluded. When HLA alleles, especially DR and DQ, strongly co-occurred, attributing TCR associations to individual alleles was difficult. Most CMV-associated TCR beta chains appeared to be HLA-restricted in a later analysis, and the HLA associations seemed to be driven largely by CMV exposure. A cluster of highly shared sequence variants was judged likely to be a technical artifact of the sequencing pipeline. In a later analysis, about 16,000 TCR beta sequences were associated with specific HLA alleles at a false discovery rate of 0.05. The earlier analysis of 450 to 700 of the donors excluded around 17 rarely observed V segments, including chromosome 9 orphons, because counts were too low.

The receptor library was made with the immunoSEQ multiplex PCR assay. A mixture of 60 forward primers for TCR Vbeta segments and 13 reverse primers for TCR Jbeta segments was used in the multiplex PCR. Amplification of the CDR3 region of rearranged TCR beta genes was performed with a multiplex PCR assay on genomic DNA. The amplified TCR beta libraries were sequenced on the Illumina HiSeq System as 87-base-pair reads. Turning to the authors' computational methods: A later analysis counted approximately 84 million unique TCR beta chains across the 700 or so repertoires, and around 9.9 million of these chains were shared by at least two donors. A nearest-neighbor algorithm error-corrected the raw reads and collapsed the reads into unique sequences, merging closely related sequences to remove PCR and sequencing errors. V, D and J gene segments were assigned by aligning CDR3 sequences to IMGT reference sequences. For a sequence to be retained, at least a six-nucleotide match to both a V gene segment and a J gene segment was required. A rearrangement was called productive if the CDR3 had no stop codons and remained in frame with V and J, and every other rearrangement was called non-productive. Following IMGT convention, CDR3 was defined as the stretch from the second conserved V-encoded cysteine to the conserved J-encoded phenylalanine. In an earlier analysis of some 550 of the donors, sequences lacking an unambiguous match to a single V gene segment were excluded. In an earlier analysis of approximately 590 of the donors, V segments were called functional above 56.7% productive rearrangements and were called segregating when the between-donor standard deviation exceeded 5%. A statistical classification framework was developed to diagnose cytomegalovirus status using the catalog of TCR beta chain sequences. In a later analysis, TCR nucleotide sequences were compared against IMGT/GENE-DB human TR gene sequences so that V and J genes could be assigned. A later analysis assigned CDR3 sequences and most-parsimonious VDJ recombination scenarios with the TCRdist pipeline. In a later analysis, each TCR beta chain was defined by its CDR3 amino acid sequence together with its V-gene family, and reads lacking a unique V-gene family were excluded. As a way to deal with suspected cross-contamination and a sequencing artifact, a later analysis dropped more than 500 nucleotide sequences that were highly shared and had low generation probability. In a later analysis, a clonal expansion index was calculated for each public chain from normalized within-repertoire ranks of inferred template counts. In a later analysis, generation probabilities were computed using a VDJ recombination model fitted to out-of-frame rearrangements, and the results were checked against IGoR. A later analysis scored TCR-TCR, TCR-HLA and TCR-CMV co-occurrence with hypergeometric tests, applying a repertoire-size bias correction to TCR pairs. In a later analysis, false discovery rates were estimated by permuting HLA or CMV assignments 20 times. A later analysis grouped co-occurring TCRs with DBSCAN, adding TCRdist sequence similarity when clustering within HLA-allele-positive subsets. Repertoires with fewer than 30,000 or more than 120,000 public chains were left out of co-occurrence clustering, as were five repertoires with anomalous nucleotide sharing. In its TCRdb copy, this immuneACCESS table keeps in-frame sequences only and misses some clones. Where compared with another copy, unresolved V genes explain less than half of these, and the others have no known cause. V and J calls and clone size are as listed in that table; D and trimming were resolved from the DNA. Present in this sample are some 54,000 clones, 65% to 85% of which were seen just once. The ten top clones hold approximately 5.9% of the sample.

As concerns this clone: There is no known antigen for this receptor. No base quality values were provided; no much bigger clone lies one nucleotide off.

The cohort consisted of 670 or so healthy bone marrow donors. All cohort members were sampled while nominally healthy, although unrecorded immune exposures were likely present. The donor tested CMV seronegative and was one of the 352 seronegative cohort members. Each donor provided a peripheral blood sample, and peripheral blood mononuclear cells were used for TCR beta sequencing. The Qiagen DNeasy Blood Extraction Kit was used to extract genomic DNA from the blood cell samples. The sequence was obtained from a male donor in good health and CMV-seronegative. The rearranged chain carries TRBV4-3 and TRBJ2-1; the central 9 bases match TRBD2. What was sequenced was PBMCs. The CDR3 amino acid sequence is: CASSQAWTSEGLDEQFF. The nucleotide sequence is TGCGCCAGCAGCCAAGCCTGGACTAGCGAAGGTCTGGATGAGCAGTTCTTC.